This T cell receptor beta chain was identified during a study of OX40 agonist ivuxolimab in advanced cancers. The CDR3 length is 14 residues. The germline V and J ends were trimmed by 3 bases and 3 bases, with 11 bases remaining between them. Per the germline V gene, CDR1 is MDHEN and CDR2 is SYDVKM. Repertoires were generated with immunoSEQ multiplex PCR, while TCRdb's copy carries only in-frame clones and drops some. Among tens of thousands of clones listed, 88% were seen once. Sequencing used CD4+ or CD8+ T cells sorted from blood, obtained in a trial of the OX40 agonist ivuxolimab. The chain links TRBV28 to TRBJ1-1; the D gene is possibly TRBD1 (5 bases). This clonotype originated in an adult with an advanced solid tumor such as melanoma, head and neck, liver or kidney cancer. CDR3 sequence: CASSFGGLYTEAFF. For the CDR3, the DNA is TGTGCCAGCAGTTTCGGGGGACTGTACACTGAAGCTTTCTTT.